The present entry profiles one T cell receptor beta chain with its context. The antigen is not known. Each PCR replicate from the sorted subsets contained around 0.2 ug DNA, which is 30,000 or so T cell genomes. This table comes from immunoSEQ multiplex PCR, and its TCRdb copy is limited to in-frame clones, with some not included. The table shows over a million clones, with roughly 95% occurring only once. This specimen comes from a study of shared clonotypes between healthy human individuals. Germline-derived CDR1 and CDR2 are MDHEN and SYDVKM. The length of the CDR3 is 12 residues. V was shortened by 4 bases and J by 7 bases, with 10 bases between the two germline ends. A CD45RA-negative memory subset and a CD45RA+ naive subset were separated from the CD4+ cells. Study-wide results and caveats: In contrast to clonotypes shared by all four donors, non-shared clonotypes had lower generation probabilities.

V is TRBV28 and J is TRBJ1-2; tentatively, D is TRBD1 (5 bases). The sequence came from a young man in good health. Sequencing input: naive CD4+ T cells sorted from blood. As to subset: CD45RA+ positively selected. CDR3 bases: TGTGCCAGCAGTTCCCCGGGGACTGGCTACACCTTC. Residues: CASSSPGTGYTF.